The rows below give T cell receptor beta chains drawn from one sample of a study of control samples from healthy donors and cancer patients. Clones were read by immunoSEQ multiplex PCR, and TCRdb kept only the in-frame ones, dropping some. The sample lists around 71,000 clones; about 89% were seen once. Sequencing was performed on PBMCs. All receptors derive from a woman in her forties or fifties with head and neck cancer. Each CDR3 is given without its conserved first and last residue. The D gene is left open where the match is weak.

d_call	v_call	cdr3_aa
TRBD2	TRBV19	ASSIGEGPDTQY
-	TRBV7-2	ASSLRGLGYT
-	TRBV3-1/TRBV3-2	ASSQDISRVETQY
TRBD2	TRBV4-1	ASSQEVLAGGPLETQY
-	TRBV5-1	ASSQTPGLANTEAF
-	TRBV9	ASSAAYDSPLH
-	TRBV4-3	ASSQDGGSSPLH
TRBD1	TRBV19	ASSIWTGENEQF
TRBD1	TRBV19	ASTTQGMREKLF
-	TRBV28	ASKRVVGNTEAF
TRBD1	TRBV6-5	ASTRDRPYNEQF
TRBD1	TRBV3-1/TRBV3-2	ASSQVGTGGTDTQY
TRBD2	TRBV6-5	ASSRLAGVYEQY
-	TRBV2	ASTDARQGEAF
TRBD1	TRBV19	ASSRGQETQY
-	TRBV28	ASSSTGLSSYEQY
-	TRBV2	ASSVSGREQY
-	TRBV5-6	ASSFRLEQF
-	TRBV5-1	ASSRDPGASGNTIY